The 21 T cell receptor beta chains below come from one sample, sequenced in a study of cytomegalovirus exposure and HLA in healthy donors. Method: immunoSEQ multiplex PCR; TCRdb's copy keeps in-frame clones and lacks some. Of over 90,000 clones detected, 85% to 95% appear once; the ten largest clones hold 0.89%. The sequencing sample was made of PBMCs. The receptors were sampled from a woman aged 18-30 years in good health and CMV-seronegative.

V usage is TRBV7-2 and J usage is TRBJ2-4; 7 bases line up with TRBD2. Looked up from germline, CDR1 is SGHTA and CDR2 is FQGNSA. With 2 bases clipped from V and 7 bases from J, the junction kept 14 bases outside the gene matches. The length of the CDR3 is 17 residues. CDR3 loop: CASSLSVGQAGRNIQYF. In DNA, the CDR3 is TGTGCCAGCAGCTTATCAGTCGGGCAGGCCGGGAGGAACATTCAGTACTTC.

The rearrangement links TRBV18 to TRBJ1-6; D remains ambiguous. This CDR3 has 16 residues. V gave up 2 bases and J gave up 0 bases, with 8 bases separating them. Germline V CDR1 and CDR2: KGHSH, LQKENI. The CDR3 protein is CASSPSPVSYNSPLHF. CDR3 in DNA: TGTGCCAGCTCACCATCGCCAGTCTCCTATAATTCACCCCTCCACTTT. The full variable domain, with the rest looked up from reference TRBV18 and TRBJ1-6, is NAGVMQNPRHLVRRRGQEARLRCSPMKGHSHVYWYRQLPEEGLKFMVYLQKENIIDESGMPKERFSAEFPKEGPSILRIQQVVRGDSAAYFCASSPSPVSYNSPLHFGNGTRLTVT.

The V and J genes are TRBV19 and TRBJ2-5; weak D call: TRBD1 (6 bases). The V gene lost 5 bases and the J gene lost 2 bases, with 12 bases spanning the gap. The CDR3 consists of 14 residues. CDR1 and CDR2 from the germline V gene are LNHDA and SQIVND (reference sequence). The CDR3 sequence: CASSYRARQETQYF. Here the CDR3 DNA reads TGTGCCAGTAGTTACAGGGCGAGACAAGAGACCCAGTACTTC.

The rearrangement joins TRBV9 to TRBJ2-3; 13 nucleotides match TRBD2. There are 15 residues in the CDR3. Germline loops: CDR1 SGDLS, CDR2 YYNGEE. The junction had 12 bases not matched to a gene; V was cut back by 7 bases and J by 10 bases. The CDR3 DNA follows: TGTGCCAGCGCCCAAACCGGGACTAGCGGGACAGCGCAGTATTTT. It codes for CASAQTGTSGTAQYF.

The V and J genes are TRBV4-3 and TRBJ1-4; D is ambiguous. The CDR3 sequence is 13 residues long. Between the trimmed V and J ends, which lost 4 bases and 2 bases, there was a span of 5 bases. CDR1 is LGHNA and CDR2 is YSLEER in the germline V gene. The DNA of the CDR3 is TGCGCCAGCAGCCCAGTCACTAATGAAAAACTGTTTTTT. It encodes CASSPVTNEKLFF.

The chain couples TRBV13 to TRBJ2-1; D may be TRBD1 (6 bases). Between the trimmed V and J ends, which lost 5 bases and 7 bases, there was a span of 12 bases. The CDR3 covers 13 residues. Germline V CDR1 and CDR2: PRHDT, FYEKMQ (reference sequence). CDR3 loop: CASSPGDGNEQFF. The CDR3 DNA sequence: TGTGCCAGCAGCCCAGGGGACGGGAATGAGCAGTTCTTC. Looking up the rest from reference TRBV13 and TRBJ2-1 gives the full variable domain: AAGVIQSPRHLIKEKRETATLKCYPIPRHDTVYWYQQGPGQDPQFLISFYEKMQSDKGSIPDRFSAQQFSDYHSELNMSSLELGDSALYFCASSPGDGNEQFFGPGTRLTVL.

J is TRBJ2-1 and V is TRBV11-2; 12 bases agree with TRBD2. Trimming took 0 bases from V and 5 from J; bases not matched to a gene: 2. This CDR3 has 16 amino acids. The germline CDR1 and CDR2 sequences are SGHAT and FQNNGV. CDR3 sequence (DNA): TGTGCCAGCAGCTTAGAGCTAGCGGGAGGGCACAATGAGCAGTTCTTC. It codes for CASSLELAGGHNEQFF.

The chain employs TRBV4-2 and TRBJ2-4; no definite D call. This CDR3 is 15 amino acids long. Germline-derived CDR1 and CDR2 are LGHNA and YNFKEQ. The V end lost 0 bases, the J end lost 7 bases, and 13 bases lay between the germline ends. This chain's CDR3 is CASSQDLTPGNIQYF. The CDR3 DNA follows: TGTGCCAGCAGCCAAGATTTAACCCCCGGGAACATTCAGTACTTC.

The rearrangement links TRBV4-3 to TRBJ1-3, with a weak D call TRBD1 (6 bases). Trimming shortened V by 0 bases and J by 4 bases, and 13 bases separated the two germline ends. Per germline, CDR1 LGHNA and CDR2 YSLEER. This CDR3 is 16 amino acids long. The CDR3 region is CASSQDGGARGNTIYF. CDR3 DNA: TGCGCCAGCAGCCAAGATGGGGGGGCTAGGGGAAACACCATATATTTT.

The chain combines TRBV6-4 with TRBJ2-3, with TRBD2 as a possible D gene (6 bases). This CDR3 has 13 residues. Trimming took 4 bases from V and 4 from J, leaving 9 bases between them. Germline V gene data show CDR1 as MRHNA and CDR2 as SNTAGT. This chain's CDR3 is CASSARGSDTQYF. Written as DNA, the CDR3 is TGTGCCAGCAGTGCCCGGGGGTCAGATACGCAGTATTTT.

Comments on this clone: The identical CDR3 is also encoded by other nucleotide sequences in the sample. The chain recombines TRBV30 with TRBJ1-5; 7 bases are a match to TRBD1. The germline V gene encodes CDR1 GTSNPN and CDR2 SVGIG (reference sequence). This CDR3 comprises 13 residues. V dropped 3 bases and J dropped 2; count of bases not matched to a gene: 1. CDR3 nucleotide sequence: TGTGCCTGGAGCGGACAGGGCAATCAGCCCCAGCATTTT. Amino acid sequence: CAWSGQGNQPQHF.

This chain uses TRBV27 with TRBJ2-3, with 9 bases aligning to TRBD2. The CDR3 is made up of 15 amino acids. CDR1 and CDR2 (germline): MNHEY, SMNVEV (reference sequence). After removal of 6 bases from V and 0 bases from J, the junction contained 4 bases not matched to a gene. The CDR3 region has the DNA TGTGCCAGCAGGACTAGCGGATTTAGCACAGATACGCAGTATTTT. Translation gives CASRTSGFSTDTQYF.

This chain links TRBV2 with TRBJ1-1, with D unclear. Trimming left V 10 bases short and J 1 base short, with 10 bases between. The CDR3 has 12 amino acids. Germline loops: CDR1 SNHLY, CDR2 FYNNEI. The DNA for the CDR3 is TGTGCCAAGCAGGCCCAGAACACTGAAGCTTTCTTT. Its translation: CAKQAQNTEAFF.

V is TRBV5-1 and J is TRBJ2-5; TRBD1 is a possible D gene (6 bases). Germline V gives CDR1 SGHRS, CDR2 YFSETQ. Trimming shortened V by 0 bases and J by 3 bases, and 9 bases separated the two germline ends. This CDR3 is built from 14 residues. CDR3 nucleotide sequence: TGCGCCAGCAGCTTGGGACAGGCCGAAGAGACCCAGTACTTC. It codes for CASSLGQAEETQYF. The full variable domain, with the rest looked up from reference TRBV5-1 and TRBJ2-5, is KAGVTQTPRYLIKTRGQQVTLSCSPISGHRSVSWYQQTPGQGLQFLFEYFSETQRNKGNFPGRFSGRQFSNSRSEMNVSTLELGDSALYLCASSLGQAEETQYFGPGTRLLVL.

The chain has TRBV6-6 and TRBJ2-7, with 7 nucleotides matching TRBD1. The trim removed 5 bases at V and 1 base at J, leaving 5 bases unmatched. The CDR3 covers 14 residues. Germline loops: CDR1 MNHNY, CDR2 SVGAGI (reference sequence). The CDR3 region is CASSPGQPSYEQYF. CDR3 DNA sequence: TGTGCCAGCAGTCCGGGACAGCCTTCCTACGAGCAGTACTTC.

The chain combines TRBV4-3 with TRBJ2-5, with TRBD2 matching 8 bases. V shed 0 bases, J shed 3 bases, and the junction held 9 bases outside the gene matches. Germline V gene sequence: CDR1 LGHNA, CDR2 YSLEER. The CDR3 runs 17 residues. The CDR3 DNA reads TGCGCCAGCAGCCAAGATAGTGGTAGCGGGGTGGAAGAGACCCAGTACTTC. Translated, it gives CASSQDSGSGVEETQYF.

The chain couples TRBV29-1 to TRBJ1-2; 7 bases map to TRBD1. The CDR3 extends over 13 amino acids. Germline V lookup: CDR1 SQVTM, CDR2 ANQGSEA. Trimming took 5 bases from V and 3 from J; bases not matched to a gene: 6. CDR3: CSVTGTDDYGYTF. CDR3 in DNA: TGCAGCGTTACCGGGACAGACGACTATGGCTACACCTTC.

CDR3 sequence (DNA): TGTGCCAGCAGCTCACAGGGGGGCAGGGAAAAACTGTTTTTT. This codes for CASSSQGGREKLFF. The chain uses TRBV7-2 and TRBJ1-4; 8 bases map to TRBD1. This CDR3 is 14 amino acids long. J gave up 8 bases and V 4 bases, and 6 bases lay outside the gene matches. Germline lookup yields CDR1 SGHTA and CDR2 FQGNSA.

This chain joins TRBV9 and TRBJ1-2; TRBD1 is a possible D gene (6 bases). V gave up 7 bases and J gave up 6 bases, with 13 bases separating them. This CDR3 has 12 residues. CDR1 and CDR2 (germline): SGDLS, YYNGEE. The CDR3 coding sequence is TGTGCCAGCGACAGGAAATCAGATGGCTACACCTTC. This translates into CASDRKSDGYTF.

The genes are TRBV30 and TRBJ2-2; TRBD1 matches 8 bases. The V gene's germline CDR1 is GTSNPN and CDR2 SVGIG (reference sequence). This CDR3 contains 16 residues. Trimming cost V 0 bases and J 3 bases; bases outside gene matches: 6. CDR3 amino acids: CAWSVQGVGYTGELFF. CDR3 nucleotide sequence: TGTGCCTGGAGTGTACAGGGGGTAGGATACACCGGGGAGCTGTTTTTT. Looking up the rest from reference TRBV30 and TRBJ2-2 gives the full variable domain: SQTIHQWPATLVQPVGSPLSLECTVEGTSNPNLYWYRQAAGRGLQLLFYSVGIGQISSEVPQNLSASRPQDRQFILSSKKLLLSDSGFYLCAWSVQGVGYTGELFFGEGSRLTVL.

The chain links TRBV4-1 to TRBJ2-1; D may be TRBD2 (6 bases). Germline V gene lookup returns CDR1 MGHRA and CDR2 YSYEKL. V was cut by 2 bases and J by 6 bases, with 17 bases left in between. The CDR3 is 16 residues long. CDR3 nucleotide sequence: TGCGCCAGCAGCCAACTGTCCGGGACTGGGAGCAATGAGCAGTTCTTC. It is translated as CASSQLSGTGSNEQFF.